The text below deals with one TCR beta chain. Germline V lookup: CDR1 MDHEN, CDR2 SYDVKM. The CDR3 has 13 residues. The junction had 7 bases not matched to a gene; V was cut back by 6 bases and J by 7 bases. In the authors' workflow: Amplification from reference gene primers served as the basis for estimated nucleated cell counts. Profiled with immunoSEQ multiplex PCR; TCRdb holds only in-frame clones, not every one. V and J calls and clone size come straight from that table; D and trimming were deduced from the DNA. The table shows tens of thousands of clones, with 80% to 90% occurring only once. This sample is drawn from a study of blood T cell repertoires in COVID-19. Overall study: COVID-19 samples from acute and convalescent phases originated in the United States, Italy and Spain. PBMCs, B-cell-depleted T cells, or T cells were the source of the cDNA or gDNA that made up the material.

This rearrangement joins TRBV28 to TRBJ1-1; 8 bases agree with TRBD1. Sequencing was done on a sample of peripheral blood. The sequence was obtained from a human donor with active COVID-19. The donor label of this sample is uncertain. The CDR3 spells CASRPTGDREAFF. The CDR3 nucleotides read TGTGCCAGCAGACCGACAGGGGACCGTGAAGCTTTCTTT.